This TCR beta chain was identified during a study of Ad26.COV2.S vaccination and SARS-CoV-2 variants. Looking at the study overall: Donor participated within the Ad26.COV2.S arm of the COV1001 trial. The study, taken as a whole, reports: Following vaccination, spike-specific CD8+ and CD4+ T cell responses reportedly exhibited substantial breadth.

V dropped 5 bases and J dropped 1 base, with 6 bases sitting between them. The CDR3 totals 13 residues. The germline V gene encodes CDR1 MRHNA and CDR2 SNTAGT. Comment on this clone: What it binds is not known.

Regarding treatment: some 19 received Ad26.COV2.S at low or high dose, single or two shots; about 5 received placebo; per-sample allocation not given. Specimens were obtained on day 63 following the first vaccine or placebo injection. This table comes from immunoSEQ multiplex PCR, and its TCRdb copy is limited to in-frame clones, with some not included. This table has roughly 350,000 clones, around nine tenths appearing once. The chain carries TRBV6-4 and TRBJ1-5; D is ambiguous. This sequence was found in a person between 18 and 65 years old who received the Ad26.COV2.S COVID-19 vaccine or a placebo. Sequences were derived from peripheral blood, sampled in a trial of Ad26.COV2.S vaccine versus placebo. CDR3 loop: CASSRESNQPQHF. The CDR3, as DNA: TGTGCCAGCAGTAGGGAGAGCAATCAGCCCCAGCATTTT.